This T cell receptor beta chain was obtained from a study of CD8 T cells in Susac syndrome. Study results and caveats: The study conceded that its TCR sequencing and HLA analysis involved relatively few individuals.

TEMRA cells were enriched by FACS, while CD8+ and CD4+ T cells were obtained through a negative isolation that was performed magnetically. RNA totalling roughly 0.45 to 1 ug underwent reverse transcription with random hexamers. An immunoSEQ multiplex PCR generated amplified TCR beta CDR3 products spanning 54 Vbeta and 13 Jbeta. Each CDR3 protein is one row after TCRdb ran MiXCR on the immunoSEQ multiplex PCR reads. The top ten hold about 0.11% of the sample, which has approximately 140,000 distinct CDR3 sequences, around 96% seen once. Notes on this clonotype: Its antigen is still unknown.

The germline V and J ends were trimmed by 0 bases and 2 bases, with 11 bases remaining between them. Germline values: CDR1 SGHDN, CDR2 FVKESK. The CDR3 sequence is 15 residues long. J is TRBJ2-7 and V is TRBV14; no clear D. Input material: CD4+ T cells from PBMCs. The clonotype originates from a human donor with multiple sclerosis. The CDR3 DNA sequence: TGTGCCAGCAGCCAAGAATTAGGGCCCGCCTACGAGCAGTACTTC. Translating gives CASSQELGPAYEQYF. Full variable domain (missing parts from reference TRBV14 and TRBJ2-7): EAGVTQFPSHSVIEKGQTVTLRCDPISGHDNLYWYRRVMGKEIKFLLHFVKESKQDESGMPNNRFLAERTGGTYSTLKVQPAELEDSGVYFCASSQELGPAYEQYFGPGTRLTVT.